These 30 T cell receptor beta chains came from one sample sequenced in a study of CXCR3-negative and CXCR3-positive naive CD8 T cells (dated by TCRdb to about 2019). Sequenced using a NextSeq 550. The Human TCR Profiling Kit (MiLaboratory) was used to prepare UMI-labeled 5' RACE TRB cDNA libraries. TCRdb reprocessed the reads and assigns one entry to each CDR3 protein sequence, leaving out DNA. The sample's records list about 48,000 distinct CDR3 sequences. The top ten constitute over 14% of the sample. The sequenced sample consisted of memory CD8+ T cells from blood. The meaning of the sample's cell subset or site label: conventional CD8+ memory T cells (TMEM), sorted as controls. The source of these receptors is a human donor in good health. Some clones in this sample may be carry-over from other donors' samples.

This sequence joins TRBV9 and TRBJ2-5; TCRdb outputs TRBD1, but without DNA this stays unchecked. Germline loops: CDR1 SGDLS, CDR2 YYNGEE. This CDR3 contains 17 residues. This CDR3 is CASSAPSRGGDQETQYF.

Considering frequency, this clonotype is medium-sized. Here the CDR3 reads CASSEGQGASPLHF. V is TRBV10-1 and J is TRBJ1-6; TCRdb's D call of TRBD1 is untestable without DNA. This CDR3 contains 14 residues. Germline CDR1 and CDR2: WNHNN and SYGVQD (reference sequence).

The chain uses TRBV7-9 and TRBJ2-5; the TCRdb call, TRBD2, lacks DNA for checking. Germline V gene sequence: CDR1 SEHNR, CDR2 FQNEAQ (reference sequence). CDR3 length: 13 amino acids. This CDR3 reads CASSQRSQETQYF.

This chain uses TRBV28 with TRBJ1-6. The CDR3 totals 14 residues. Per germline, CDR1 MDHEN and CDR2 SYDVKM. The CDR3 here is CASSPQGRDSPLHF. Combining the CDR3 with reference TRBV28 and TRBJ1-6 gives the whole variable domain DVKVTQSSRYLVKRTGEKVFLECVQDMDHENMFWYRQDPGLGLRLIYFSYDVKMKEKGDIPEGYSVSREKKERFSLILESASTNQTSMYLCASSPQGRDSPLHFGNGTRLTVT.

The chain joins TRBV29-1 to TRBJ2-2; TCRdb lists TRBD1, though no DNA is available to test this call. The CDR3 runs 14 residues. From germline, CDR1 is SQVTM and CDR2 ANQGSEA. This chain's CDR3 is CSVESRENTGELFF.

This sequence joins TRBV18 and TRBJ2-7; lacking DNA, the TRBD1 call made by TCRdb goes unchecked. CDR1 and CDR2 (germline): KGHSH, LQKENI. The CDR3 is made up of 16 amino acids. CDR3 protein: CASSPPPGGVLYEQYF. The full variable domain, its missing parts supplied by reference TRBV18 and TRBJ2-7, is NAGVMQNPRHLVRRRGQEARLRCSPMKGHSHVYWYRQLPEEGLKFMVYLQKENIIDESGMPKERFSAEFPKEGPSILRIQQVVRGDSAAYFCASSPPPGGVLYEQYFGPGTRLTVT.

The chain has TRBV25-1 and TRBJ2-1. The CDR3 covers 15 residues. The germline CDR1 and CDR2 sequences are MGHDK and SYGVNS. CDR3 loop: CASGVVGEAYNEQFF.

The chain uses TRBV13 and TRBJ2-3; without DNA, the TCRdb call of TRBD1 cannot be checked. There are 16 residues in the CDR3. Germline V CDR1 and CDR2: PRHDT, FYEKMQ (reference sequence). CDR3 sequence reads: CASSSNSREERDTQYF.

V is TRBV28 and J is TRBJ2-5; TCRdb gives TRBD2 as the D gene, but with no DNA this cannot be confirmed. The length of the CDR3 is 15 residues. Germline V gene sequence: CDR1 MDHEN, CDR2 SYDVKM. CDR3 protein: CASSLSGAGGRAQYF.

The chain combines TRBV3-1 with TRBJ2-1; without DNA, the TCRdb call of TRBD1 cannot be checked. The V gene's germline CDR1 is LGHDT and CDR2 YNNKEL (reference sequence). The CDR3 spans 17 residues. The CDR3 region is CASSQENRGRHYNEQFF.

This sequence joins TRBV29-1 and TRBJ2-1; as DNA is missing, the TRBD1 call by TCRdb cannot be tested. Germline assignment: CDR1 SQVTM and CDR2 ANQGSEA. The CDR3 contains 14 residues. The CDR3 sequence is CSVTQGSFYNEQFF.

The chain combines TRBV5-4 with TRBJ2-1. Looked up from germline, CDR1 is SGHNT and CDR2 is YYREEE (reference sequence). The CDR3 has 12 residues. This CDR3 is CASSLGNHEQFF.

V usage is TRBV29-1 and J usage is TRBJ2-3; the D gene TCRdb calls, TRBD2, cannot be checked with no DNA. CDR1 SQVTM and CDR2 ANQGSEA come from the germline V gene. This CDR3 spans 18 amino acids. This CDR3 is CSVEGLAGKRPSTDTQYF.

V gene TRBV28 combines with J gene TRBJ2-7; TCRdb names TRBD1, which stays unverified in the absence of DNA. The CDR3 consists of 15 residues. From germline, CDR1 is MDHEN and CDR2 SYDVKM. The chain's CDR3 is CASSLRGMNSYEQYF.

CDR3 loop: CASSSGGGYEQYF. The chain joins TRBV7-2 to TRBJ2-7; checking the TCRdb D call of TRBD2 is not possible without DNA. The CDR3 sequence is 13 residues long. The germline V gene has CDR1 SGHTA and CDR2 FQGNSA.

This chain links TRBV21-1 with TRBJ2-5. TRBV21-1 is a pseudogene locus. The CDR3 is 13 amino acids. The CDR3 protein is CASSKVVIETQYF.

The chain links TRBV27 to TRBJ1-5; with no DNA, the TCRdb D assignment of TRBD1 cannot be verified. The CDR3 is 14 amino acids. CDR1 is MNHEY and CDR2 is SMNVEV in the germline V gene (reference sequence). The CDR3 here is CASSLSRANQPQHF.

J is TRBJ1-1 and V is TRBV30. The CDR3 runs to 14 residues. Germline CDR1 is GTSNPN and CDR2 is SVGIG (reference sequence). The CDR3 sequence is CACGVQGLGTEAFF. Combining the CDR3 with reference TRBV30 and TRBJ1-1 gives the whole variable domain SQTIHQWPATLVQPVGSPLSLECTVEGTSNPNLYWYRQAAGRGLQLLFYSVGIGQISSEVPQNLSASRPQDRQFILSSKKLLLSDSGFYLCACGVQGLGTEAFFGQGTRLTVV.

The CDR3 is CASSYSRLAGVNEQFF. The chain uses TRBV6-2 or TRBV6-3 and TRBJ2-1; TCRdb names TRBD2, which stays unverified in the absence of DNA. This CDR3 spans 16 amino acids. CDR1 MNHEY and CDR2 SVGEGT come from the germline V gene.

CDR3 protein: CASSLSRHVNTEAFF. The chain employs TRBV7-9 and TRBJ1-1; TCRdb's D gene call, TRBD1, goes unchecked for lack of DNA. Germline V gene lookup returns CDR1 SEHNR and CDR2 FQNEAQ (reference sequence). This CDR3 contains 15 residues.

This rearrangement joins TRBV29-1 to TRBJ2-1; TCRdb's D call, TRBD1, is unchecked because there is no DNA. Germline V gives CDR1 SQVTM, CDR2 ANQGSEA. The CDR3 spans 14 residues. CDR3 sequence reads: CSVEGTPTYNEQFF.

The genes are TRBV28 and TRBJ1-6. The germline V gene has CDR1 MDHEN and CDR2 SYDVKM. The CDR3 sequence is 16 residues long. This CDR3 is CASLGTGSSYNSPLHF.

The chain uses TRBV4-3 and TRBJ2-7; TCRdb's D gene call, TRBD1, goes unchecked for lack of DNA. CDR1 LGHNA and CDR2 YSLEER come from the germline V gene. This CDR3 is built from 15 residues. The CDR3 is CASSQVWTGNYEQYF.

The chain joins TRBV29-1 to TRBJ2-1; absent DNA, TCRdb's TRBD2 call cannot be checked. The CDR3 runs 15 residues. Germline V gene sequence: CDR1 SQVTM, CDR2 ANQGSEA. The CDR3: CSVEGVSGRAQEQFF.

The V and J genes are TRBV27 and TRBJ1-1; TCRdb's D call, TRBD1, is unchecked because there is no DNA. Germline V gene lookup returns CDR1 MNHEY and CDR2 SMNVEV (reference sequence). The CDR3 runs 15 residues. The CDR3 is CAGSPTGRGNTEAFF.

This chain joins TRBV29-1 and TRBJ2-3. The CDR3 sequence is 12 residues long. The germline V gene has CDR1 SQVTM and CDR2 ANQGSEA. This CDR3 is CSVEEREDTQYF.

J is TRBJ2-7 and V is TRBV28; checking the TCRdb D call of TRBD1 is not possible without DNA. The germline gives CDR1 MDHEN, CDR2 SYDVKM. The CDR3 extends over 17 amino acids. CDR3 region: CASSLDGTMDRGYEQYF.

J is TRBJ1-1 and V is TRBV29-1. CDR1 is SQVTM and CDR2 is ANQGSEA in the germline V gene. The CDR3 is made up of 15 amino acids. Here the CDR3 reads CSVAVDMWGNTEAFF.

The rearrangement links TRBV14 to TRBJ2-3. This CDR3 has 15 residues. Germline values: CDR1 SGHDN, CDR2 FVKESK. CDR3 in amino acids: CASSRLPVATDTQYF.

V gene TRBV29-1 combines with J gene TRBJ2-7; absent DNA, TCRdb's TRBD1 call cannot be checked. The CDR3 has 14 residues. Germline V gene lookup returns CDR1 SQVTM and CDR2 ANQGSEA. The CDR3 protein is CSVAGGDRGHEQYF.